This T cell receptor (beta chain) was sequenced during a study of cytomegalovirus exposure and HLA in healthy donors. It was with 60 Vbeta and 13 Jbeta primers that the PCR ran. Assay used: immunoSEQ multiplex PCR; TCRdb lists only in-frame clones, some missing. The repertoire includes fewer than 100,000 clones, about 75% of them detected once, and roughly 6.9% sits in the top ten. Study-wide points: Roughly even sequencing depth across donors was the assumption behind the presence/absence analyses. Cytomegalovirus-associated status was assigned to some 160 TCR beta chains.

A word on this clone: Its target is not known.

Sequencing was performed on PBMCs. The clonotype was recovered from a man aged 40-50 years in good health and CMV-seropositive.

CDR3 region: CASSLRTGPGYYGYTF. CDR3 coding DNA: TGTGCCAGCAGCCTCCGGACAGGGCCGGGGTACTATGGCTACACCTTC. J is TRBJ1-2 and V is TRBV5-5; 8 nucleotides agree with TRBD1. Germline-derived CDR1 and CDR2 are SGHKS and YYEKEE (reference sequence). CDR3 length equals 16 residues. With V trimmed by 4 bases and J by 3 bases, 11 bases remained unmatched.